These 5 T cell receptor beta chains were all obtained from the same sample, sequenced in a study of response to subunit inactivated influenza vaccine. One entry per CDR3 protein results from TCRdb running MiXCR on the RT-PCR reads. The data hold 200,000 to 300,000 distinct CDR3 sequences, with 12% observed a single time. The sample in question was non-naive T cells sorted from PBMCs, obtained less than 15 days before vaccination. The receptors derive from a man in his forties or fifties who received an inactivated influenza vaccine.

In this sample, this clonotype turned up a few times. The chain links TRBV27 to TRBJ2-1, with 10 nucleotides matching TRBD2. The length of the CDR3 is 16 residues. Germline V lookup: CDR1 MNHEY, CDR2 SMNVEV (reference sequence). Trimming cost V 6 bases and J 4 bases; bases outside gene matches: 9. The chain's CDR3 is CASRRAGLAVYNEQFF. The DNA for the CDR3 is TGTGCCAGCAGACGAGCCGGACTAGCGGTGTACAATGAGCAGTTCTTC.

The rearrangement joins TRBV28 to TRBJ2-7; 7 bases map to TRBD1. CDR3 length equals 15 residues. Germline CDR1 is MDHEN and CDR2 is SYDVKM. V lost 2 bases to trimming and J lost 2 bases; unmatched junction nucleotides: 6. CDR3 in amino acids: CASSLNHGTAYEQYF. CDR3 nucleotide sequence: TGTGCCAGCAGTTTAAACCACGGGACAGCCTACGAGCAGTACTTC.

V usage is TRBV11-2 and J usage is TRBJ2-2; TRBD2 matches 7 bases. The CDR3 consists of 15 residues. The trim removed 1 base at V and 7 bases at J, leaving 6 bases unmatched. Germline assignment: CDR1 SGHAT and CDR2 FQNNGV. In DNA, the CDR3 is TGTGCCAGCAGCTTAGTTCCGGGGGGACGCGGGGAGCTGTTTTTT. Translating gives CASSLVPGGRGELFF.

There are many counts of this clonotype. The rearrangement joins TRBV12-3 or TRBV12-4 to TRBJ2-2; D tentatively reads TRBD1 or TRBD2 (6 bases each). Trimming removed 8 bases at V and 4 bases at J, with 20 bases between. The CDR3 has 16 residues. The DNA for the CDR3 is TGTGCCAGCCGCCCCCGGGGGCGGGCGTTCACCGGGGAGCTGTTTTTT. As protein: CASRPRGRAFTGELFF.

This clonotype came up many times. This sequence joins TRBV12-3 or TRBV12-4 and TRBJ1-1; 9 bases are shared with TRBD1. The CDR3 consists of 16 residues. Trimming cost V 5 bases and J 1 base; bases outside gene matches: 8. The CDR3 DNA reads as TGTGCCAGCAGTCCAGGACAGGGGAGGGGGAACACTGAAGCTTTCTTT. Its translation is CASSPGQGRGNTEAFF.